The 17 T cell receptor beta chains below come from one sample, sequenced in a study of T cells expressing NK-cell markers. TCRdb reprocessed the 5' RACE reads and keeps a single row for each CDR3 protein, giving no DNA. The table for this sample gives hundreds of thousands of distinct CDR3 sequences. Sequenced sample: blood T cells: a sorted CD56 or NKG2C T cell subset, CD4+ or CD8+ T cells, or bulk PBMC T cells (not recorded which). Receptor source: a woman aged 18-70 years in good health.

The CDR3 is CASSPSSGNRELFF. The V and J genes are TRBV7-3 and TRBJ2-2. Germline V CDR1 and CDR2: SGHTA, FQGTGA. This CDR3 has 14 residues.

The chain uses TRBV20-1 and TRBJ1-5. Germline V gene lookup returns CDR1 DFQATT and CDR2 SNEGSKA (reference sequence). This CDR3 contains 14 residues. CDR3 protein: CSARGGRGNQPQHF.

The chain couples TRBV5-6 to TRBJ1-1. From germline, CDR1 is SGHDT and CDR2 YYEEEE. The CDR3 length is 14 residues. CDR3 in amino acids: CASSPAGGMTEAFF.

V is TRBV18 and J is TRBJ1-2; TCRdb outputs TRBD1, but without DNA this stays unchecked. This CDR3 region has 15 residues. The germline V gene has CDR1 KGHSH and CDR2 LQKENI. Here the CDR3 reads CASSPDNGAEDGYTF.

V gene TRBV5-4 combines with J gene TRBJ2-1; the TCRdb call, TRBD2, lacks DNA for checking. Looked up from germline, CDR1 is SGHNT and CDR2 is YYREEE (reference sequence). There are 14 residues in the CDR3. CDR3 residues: CASNRGGINNEQFF.

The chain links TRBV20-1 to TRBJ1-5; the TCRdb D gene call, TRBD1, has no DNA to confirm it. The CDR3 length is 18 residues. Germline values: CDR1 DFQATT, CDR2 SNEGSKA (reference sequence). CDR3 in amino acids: CSARRSGTGGVSNQPQHF.

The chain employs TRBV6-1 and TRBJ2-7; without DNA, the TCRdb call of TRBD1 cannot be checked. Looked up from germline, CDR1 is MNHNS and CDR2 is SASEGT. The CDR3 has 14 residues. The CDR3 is CASSGRTASYEQYF.

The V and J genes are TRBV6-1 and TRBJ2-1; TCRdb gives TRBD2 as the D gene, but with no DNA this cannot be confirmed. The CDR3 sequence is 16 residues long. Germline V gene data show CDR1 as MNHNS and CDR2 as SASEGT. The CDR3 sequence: CASSWTSGTSYNEQFF.

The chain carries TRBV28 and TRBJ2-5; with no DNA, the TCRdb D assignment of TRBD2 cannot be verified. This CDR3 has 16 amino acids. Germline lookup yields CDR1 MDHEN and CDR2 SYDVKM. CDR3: CASTPGGGLAEETQYF.

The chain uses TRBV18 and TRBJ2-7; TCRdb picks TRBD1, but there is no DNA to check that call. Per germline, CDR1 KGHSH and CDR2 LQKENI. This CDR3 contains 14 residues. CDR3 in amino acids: CASSPGTGTAEQYF.

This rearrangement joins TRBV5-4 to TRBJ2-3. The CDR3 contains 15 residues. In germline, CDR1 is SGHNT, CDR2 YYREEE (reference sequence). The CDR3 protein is CASSLDVPSTDTQYF.

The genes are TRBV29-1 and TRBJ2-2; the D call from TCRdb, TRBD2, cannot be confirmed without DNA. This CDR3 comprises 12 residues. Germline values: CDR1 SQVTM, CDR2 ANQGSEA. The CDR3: CSGYREGGELFF.

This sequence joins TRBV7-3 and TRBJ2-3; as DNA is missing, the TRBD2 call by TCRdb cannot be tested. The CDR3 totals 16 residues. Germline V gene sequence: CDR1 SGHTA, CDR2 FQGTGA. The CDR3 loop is CASSTPTSGTTDTQYF.

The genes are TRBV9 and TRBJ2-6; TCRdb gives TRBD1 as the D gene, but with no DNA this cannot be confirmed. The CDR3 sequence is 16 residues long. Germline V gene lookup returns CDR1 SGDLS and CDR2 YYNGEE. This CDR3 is CASTRTGAAGANVLTF.

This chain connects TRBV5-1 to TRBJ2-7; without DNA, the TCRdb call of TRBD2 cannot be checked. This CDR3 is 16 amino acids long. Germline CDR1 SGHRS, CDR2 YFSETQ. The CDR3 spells CASSPVPLAGRYEQYF.

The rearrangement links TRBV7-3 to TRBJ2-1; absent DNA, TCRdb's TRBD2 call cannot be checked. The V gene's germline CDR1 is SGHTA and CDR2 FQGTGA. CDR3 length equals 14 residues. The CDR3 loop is CASSRERERREQFF.

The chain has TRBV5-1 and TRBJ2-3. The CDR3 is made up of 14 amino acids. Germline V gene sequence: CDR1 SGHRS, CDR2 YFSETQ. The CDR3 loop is CASSLERFPDTQYF.